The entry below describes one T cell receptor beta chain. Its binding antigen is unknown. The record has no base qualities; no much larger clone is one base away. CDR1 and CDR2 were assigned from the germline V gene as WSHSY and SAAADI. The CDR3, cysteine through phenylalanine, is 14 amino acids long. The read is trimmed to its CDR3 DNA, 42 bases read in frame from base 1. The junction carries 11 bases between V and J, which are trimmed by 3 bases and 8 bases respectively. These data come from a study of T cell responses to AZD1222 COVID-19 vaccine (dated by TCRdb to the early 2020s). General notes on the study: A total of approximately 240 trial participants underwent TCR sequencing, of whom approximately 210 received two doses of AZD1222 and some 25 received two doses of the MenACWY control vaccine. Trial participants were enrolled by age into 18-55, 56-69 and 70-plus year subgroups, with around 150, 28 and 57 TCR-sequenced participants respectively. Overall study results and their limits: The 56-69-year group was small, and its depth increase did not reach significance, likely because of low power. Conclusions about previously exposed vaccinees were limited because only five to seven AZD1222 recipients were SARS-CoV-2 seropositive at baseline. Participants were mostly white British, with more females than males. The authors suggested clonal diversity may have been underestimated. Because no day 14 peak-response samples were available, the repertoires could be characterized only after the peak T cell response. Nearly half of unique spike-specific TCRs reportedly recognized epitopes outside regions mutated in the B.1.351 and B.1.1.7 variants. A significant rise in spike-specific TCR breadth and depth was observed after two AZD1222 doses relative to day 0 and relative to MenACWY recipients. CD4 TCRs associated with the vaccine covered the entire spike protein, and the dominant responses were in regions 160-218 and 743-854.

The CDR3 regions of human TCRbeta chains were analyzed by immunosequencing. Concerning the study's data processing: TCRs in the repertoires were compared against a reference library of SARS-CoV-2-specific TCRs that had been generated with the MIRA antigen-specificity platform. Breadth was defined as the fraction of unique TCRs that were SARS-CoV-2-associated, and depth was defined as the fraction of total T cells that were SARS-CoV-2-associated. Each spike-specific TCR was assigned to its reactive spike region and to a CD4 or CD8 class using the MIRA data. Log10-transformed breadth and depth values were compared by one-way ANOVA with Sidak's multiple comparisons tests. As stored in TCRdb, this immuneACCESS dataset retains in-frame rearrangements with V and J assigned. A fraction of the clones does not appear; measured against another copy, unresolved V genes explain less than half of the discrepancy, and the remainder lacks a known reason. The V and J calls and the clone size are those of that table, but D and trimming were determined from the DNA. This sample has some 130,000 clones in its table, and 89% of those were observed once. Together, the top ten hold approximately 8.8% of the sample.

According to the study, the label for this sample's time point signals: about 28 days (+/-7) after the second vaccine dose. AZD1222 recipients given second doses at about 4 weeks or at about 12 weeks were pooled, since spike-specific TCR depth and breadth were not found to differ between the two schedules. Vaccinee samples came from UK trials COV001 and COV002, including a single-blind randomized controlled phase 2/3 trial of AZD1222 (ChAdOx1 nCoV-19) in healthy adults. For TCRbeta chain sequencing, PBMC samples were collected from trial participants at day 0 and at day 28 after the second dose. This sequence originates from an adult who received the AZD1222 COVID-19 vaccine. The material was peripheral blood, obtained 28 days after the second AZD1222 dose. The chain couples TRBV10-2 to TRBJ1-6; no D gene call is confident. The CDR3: CASSEQHVDSPLHF. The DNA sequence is TGCGCCAGCAGTGAACAACATGTGGATTCACCCCTCCACTTT.